This T cell receptor (beta chain) came from a study of T cells in localized non-small cell lung cancer. Losses at the gene ends were 4 bases for V and 0 bases for J; bases not matched to a gene: 4. There are 15 residues in the CDR3. Germline V gene data show CDR1 as GTSNPN and CDR2 as SVGIG (reference sequence). Measured with immunoSEQ multiplex PCR; TCRdb has only the in-frame clones, and not every one. This sample has around 4,400 clones, with around a third found just once. V and J are TRBV30 and TRBJ2-7, with 12 bases identical to TRBD2. This TCR was sampled from a man aged 35 to 70 with stage II squamous cell lung carcinoma. Source: lung tumor tissue, taken before any cancer treatment. The CDR3 DNA follows: TGTGCCTGGATGGGGACTAGCGGGTTCTCCTACGAGCAGTACTTC. Amino acid sequence: CAWMGTSGFSYEQYF. Full variable domain (outside the CDR3, taken from reference TRBV30 and TRBJ2-7): SQTIHQWPATLVQPVGSPLSLECTVEGTSNPNLYWYRQAAGRGLQLLFYSVGIGQISSEVPQNLSASRPQDRQFILSSKKLLLSDSGFYLCAWMGTSGFSYEQYFGPGTRLTVT.